The 10 T cell receptor beta chains listed next were all sequenced from one sample in a study of cytomegalovirus exposure and HLA in healthy donors. PCR amplification relied on 60 Vbeta primers (plus 13 Jbeta primers). Here immunoSEQ multiplex PCR was the method, and the copy in TCRdb shows in-frame clones only, minus some. Of 100,000 to 150,000 clones listed, around 77% were seen once; the top ten hold roughly 13%. Sequencing was done on a sample of PBMCs. The receptor set was obtained from a woman between 40 and 50 years old in good health and CMV-seropositive.

The V gene is TRBV2, the J gene TRBJ2-2, with 10 nucleotides matching TRBD2. After removal of 2 bases from V and 1 base from J, the junction contained 10 bases not matched to a gene. This CDR3 region has 19 residues. Germline V gives CDR1 SNHLY, CDR2 FYNNEI. The CDR3 DNA is TGTGCCAGCAGTGAAACTCGAGCGGGAGGGGGGGGGAACACCGGGGAGCTGTTTTTT. The encoded protein is CASSETRAGGGGNTGELFF.

The rearrangement joins TRBV28 to TRBJ2-6; tentative D call: TRBD1 (6 bases). V lost 6 bases to trimming and J lost 1 base, with 10 bases between them. The CDR3 has 15 amino acids. Per germline, CDR1 MDHEN and CDR2 SYDVKM. The CDR3: CASSYRVSGANVLTF. CDR3 nucleotides: TGTGCCAGCAGCTACAGGGTATCTGGGGCCAACGTCCTGACTTTC.

The rearrangement links TRBV2 to TRBJ2-7; TRBD2 matches 9 bases. The CDR3 loop spans 14 amino acids. V was clipped by 4 bases and J by 7 bases; unmatched bases: 8. Per the germline V gene, CDR1 is SNHLY and CDR2 is FYNNEI. The CDR3 DNA reads as TGTGCCAGCAGTGTCGCTAGCGGGATGGGGGAGCAGTACTTC. Translation: CASSVASGMGEQYF.

This clone occurred a few times. V usage is TRBV6-6 and J usage is TRBJ2-2; D perhaps matches TRBD2 (5 bases). Germline values: CDR1 MNHNY, CDR2 SVGAGI (reference sequence). This CDR3 has 13 amino acids. Trimming cost V 7 bases and J 6 bases, with 12 bases left between them. CDR3 DNA: TGTGCCAGCACCCAGGACTCAGCCGGGGAGCTGTTTTTT. It specifies CASTQDSAGELFF.

The V gene is TRBV30, the J gene TRBJ2-6, with a tentative D call TRBD1 (5 bases). The CDR3 length is 17 residues. Trimming removed 2 bases at V and 2 bases at J, with 16 bases between. From germline, CDR1 is GTSNPN and CDR2 SVGIG (reference sequence). CDR3 region: CAWSPGLISPGANVLTF. DNA for the CDR3: TGTGCCTGGAGTCCAGGGTTGATAAGCCCTGGGGCCAACGTCCTGACTTTC.

The rearrangement joins TRBV5-8 to TRBJ2-7, with D tentatively TRBD2 (6 bases). CDR3 length: 13 amino acids. The germline CDR1 and CDR2 sequences are SGHTS and YDEGEE. Trimming cost V 4 bases and J 3 bases, with 11 bases left between them. CDR3 sequence reads: CASSAGPGYEQYF. CDR3 coding DNA: TGTGCCAGCAGCGCGGGACCTGGCTACGAGCAGTACTTC.

The V call is TRBV4-2, the J call TRBJ2-3; 11 positions match TRBD2. The junction had 24 bases not matched to a gene; V was cut back by 0 bases and J by 4 bases. The CDR3 is made up of 23 amino acids. The germline gives CDR1 LGHNA, CDR2 YNFKEQ. CDR3 protein: CASSQDPTGGRLAGGKAADTQYF. In DNA, the CDR3 is TGTGCCAGCAGCCAAGATCCCACAGGGGGCCGGCTAGCGGGAGGTAAAGCGGCAGATACGCAGTATTTT.

The chain links TRBV5-1 to TRBJ2-3; 8 nucleotides agree with TRBD2. The CDR3 runs 14 residues. Losses at the gene ends were 1 base for V and 5 bases for J; bases not matched to a gene: 3. Germline CDR1 reads SGHRS; CDR2 reads YFSETQ. The CDR3 coding sequence is TGCGCCAGCAGCTTGAGTCTAGCGGGAGATACGCAGTATTTT. The encoded protein is CASSLSLAGDTQYF.

The chain carries TRBV27 and TRBJ2-1, with TRBD2 identical over 8 bases. Unmatched junction bases numbered 7, after V lost 3 bases and J lost 12 bases. Germline V gene sequence: CDR1 MNHEY, CDR2 SMNVEV (reference sequence). This CDR3 has 13 amino acids. The CDR3 sequence: CASSLRSRGGQFF. In DNA, the CDR3 is TGTGCCAGCAGTTTGAGGTCTCGGGGGGGGCAGTTCTTC.

This chain joins TRBV6-5 and TRBJ2-7, with unresolved D. This CDR3 contains 14 residues. Germline V gives CDR1 MNHEY, CDR2 SVGAGI. V gave up 9 bases and J gave up 3 bases, with 18 bases separating them. The CDR3 reads CASRSLGSGYEQYF. In DNA form, the CDR3 reads TGTGCCAGTCGTTCACTTGGGTCAGGCTACGAGCAGTACTTC.